This TCR beta chain was sequenced in a study of TIL therapy for anti-PD-1-resistant metastatic lung cancer. Study as a whole: Tumor harvest preceded PD-1/PD-L1 blockade, followed by nivolumab treatment. A handful of tumors were EGFR-mutant and two were ALK-rearranged. Patients had a median age of about 50 years (range about 35-85).

The immunoSEQ assay was v3. Libraries were prepared by immunoSEQ multiplex PCR; TCRdb keeps only in-frame clonotypes and omits some of them. Of about 60,000 clones detected, around nine tenths appear once; the ten largest clones hold 2.5% to 3%. As to time point: pre-treatment sample, taken before nivolumab and TIL therapy. Stage 4 NSCLC adults joined between late 2017 and January 2020. The sample in question was blood, obtained at baseline. The source of this sequence is a person aged 25-79 years with non-small cell lung cancer.

CDR3 sequence (DNA): TGTGCCAGCAGCCAAGGTGGGGGTAGTACTGAAGCTTTCTTT. It is translated as CASSQGGGSTEAFF. This chain uses TRBV3-1 (or the pseudogene TRBV3-2) with TRBJ1-1, with D tentatively TRBD1 (5 bases). Germline CDR1 is LGHDT and CDR2 is YNNKEL (reference sequence). This CDR3 region has 14 residues. V was trimmed by 1 base and J by 5 bases, leaving 11 bases between them.